Sequencing of this TCR beta chain was carried out in a study of T cells in tuberculosis. Background on the study: CD1B tetramers identified T cells specific for mycobacterial lipid GMM. A South African cohort included IGRA-negative adolescents, latently infected IGRA-positive adolescents and adults with active tuberculosis. Study observations and caveats: The TCR-beta difference was not significant; alpha differences partly reflected length.

Remarks on this clone: Its antigen is undetermined.

The CDR3 length is 14 residues. CDR1 and CDR2 (germline): SGHTA, FQGTGA. Trimming removed 5 bases from V and 4 bases from J, with 14 bases in between. Profiling relied on immunoSEQ multiplex PCR, and the TCRdb table lists in-frame clones only, not all of them. Counted here are about 43,000 clones, approximately 94% occurring once; the ten biggest clones make up roughly 2%. The sequenced material came from PBMCs. The chain joins TRBV7-3 to TRBJ1-1; D is possibly TRBD1 (6 bases). The source is a donor aged 10 to 29 with latent tuberculosis or without tuberculosis infection. Some clones in this sample may be carry-over from other donors' samples. The CDR3 reads CASSPQQGGTEAFF. Written as DNA, the CDR3 is TGTGCCAGCAGCCCCCAACAGGGCGGCACTGAAGCTTTCTTT.